The 9 T cell receptor beta chains in this list originate from one sample, sequenced in a study of blood T cell repertoires in COVID-19. The data were produced by immunoSEQ multiplex PCR, yet TCRdb's version contains in-frame clones alone and is incomplete. The table shows about 170,000 clones, with approximately 90% occurring only once. The specimen was peripheral blood. These receptors came from a man in his fifties or sixties with acute or convalescent COVID-19.

This rearrangement joins TRBV19 to TRBJ2-3; D might be TRBD1 (5 bases). The CDR3 is 15 residues long. Deletions cut 1 base from V and 3 bases from J, with 11 bases between. Per germline, CDR1 LNHDA and CDR2 SQIVND (reference sequence). Written as DNA, the CDR3 is TGTGCCAGTAGTATAGGGGGCGACGGTACAGATACGCAGTATTTT. Protein product: CASSIGGDGTDTQYF.

The J gene is TRBJ1-5, the V gene TRBV30; weak D call: TRBD1 (5 bases). Germline loops: CDR1 GTSNPN, CDR2 SVGIG (reference sequence). The length of the CDR3 is 14 residues. V was cut by 1 base and J by 5 bases, with 12 bases left in between. The CDR3 protein is CAWSEPGLYQPQHF. The DNA of the CDR3 is TGTGCCTGGAGTGAACCGGGACTGTATCAGCCCCAGCATTTT.

The chain links TRBV13 to TRBJ2-7, with a weak D call TRBD1 (5 bases). CDR3 length: 17 residues. V shed 8 bases and J shed 1 base, with 24 bases lying between them. The germline gives CDR1 PRHDT, CDR2 FYEKMQ (reference sequence). CDR3 nucleotide sequence: TGTGCCAGCTCACCCTCCCCCCCGGCAGGGCGATCCTACGAGCAGTACTTC. It encodes CASSPSPPAGRSYEQYF.

The CDR3 DNA sequence: TGTGCCTGGAGTGTACGGGGATGGGGGCCCCAGCATTTT. This translates into CAWSVRGWGPQHF. The rearrangement uses TRBV30 and TRBJ1-5, with no clear D. Trimming pared 0 bases from V and 9 bases from J, leaving 12 bases between. This CDR3 has 13 residues. Germline CDR1 and CDR2: GTSNPN and SVGIG (reference sequence).

The CDR3 DNA reads TGTGCCAGCAGTTTGCCGCCGGGACAGGTGCTGTTCTTC. Translation gives CASSLPPGQVLFF. This chain links TRBV28 with TRBJ2-1, with 8 nucleotides matching TRBD1. This CDR3 has 13 residues. CDR1 is MDHEN and CDR2 is SYDVKM in the germline V gene. Trimming cost V 3 bases and J 15 bases; bases outside gene matches: 10.

The rearrangement uses TRBV7-8 and TRBJ1-2, with D perhaps TRBD1 (6 bases). This CDR3 is 15 amino acids long. Deletions cut 1 base from V and 4 bases from J, with 13 bases between. Germline lookup yields CDR1 SGHVS and CDR2 FQNEAQ. CDR3 sequence (DNA): TGTGCCAGCAGCTTAGACTACAGGGAAATCTATGGCTACACCTTC. Translating it yields CASSLDYREIYGYTF.

This clone appeared a single time. This chain links TRBV6-2 or TRBV6-3 with TRBJ2-7, with 8 positions matching TRBD1. V was clipped by 2 bases and J by 1 base; unmatched bases: 7. Germline assignment: CDR1 MNHEY and CDR2 SVGEGT. The CDR3 totals 16 residues. CDR3 sequence reads: CASSYRAGGVSYEQYV. The CDR3 bases are TGTGCCAGCAGTTACCGGGCAGGGGGCGTTTCCTACGAGCAGTACGTC.

J is TRBJ2-1 and V is TRBV5-1; 10 bases match TRBD1. There are 15 residues in the CDR3. The junction had 7 bases not matched to a gene; V was cut back by 3 bases and J by 7 bases. Germline lookup yields CDR1 SGHRS and CDR2 YFSETQ. The CDR3 region is CASSSGTGARNEQFF. For the CDR3, the DNA is TGCGCCAGCAGCTCCGGGACAGGGGCGCGGAATGAGCAGTTCTTC.

The count of this clone is one. This chain links TRBV6-6 with TRBJ1-4, with D maybe TRBD1 (5 bases). CDR3 size: 14 residues. Per the germline V gene, CDR1 is MNHNY and CDR2 is SVGAGI (reference sequence). Trimming pared 2 bases from V and 8 bases from J, leaving 12 bases between. DNA of the CDR3: TGTGCCAGCAGTTACGGGCAGGGCTTGGAAAAACTGTTTTTT. It codes for CASSYGQGLEKLFF.